These 12 T cell receptor beta chains were sequenced from one sample in a study of T-cell reconstitution after alpha-beta-depleted transplantation in children. Unique molecular identifiers were incorporated into the prepared TCRbeta library. TCRdb redid the calling of the PCR reads with MiXCR, one entry per CDR3 protein. Here the sample spans almost 600,000 distinct CDR3 sequences, 25% to 30% being singletons. Sequenced material: PBMCs, taken before TCRalphabeta/CD19-depleted stem cell transplant. Receptor source: a boy younger than two with Wiskott-Aldrich syndrome, due to receive a stem cell transplant.

The chain employs TRBV5-1 and TRBJ2-1; D not resolved. Germline assignment: CDR1 SGHRS and CDR2 YFSETQ. Deletions cut 5 bases from V and 6 bases from J, with 15 bases between. The CDR3 runs to 14 residues. The CDR3 DNA sequence: TGCGCCAGCAGTTATTCCGGACCCTTCAATGAGCAGTTCTTC. Amino acids: CASSYSGPFNEQFF.

The CDR3 nucleotides read TGCAGTGCTAGCAGTTCAGGAACTGGTTTGGCGTCCCAGTACTTC. As protein: CSASSSGTGLASQYF. The rearrangement links TRBV20-1 to TRBJ2-5; D is undetermined. This CDR3 is 15 amino acids long. Trimming took off 3 bases at V and 9 bases at J, with 23 bases between the two ends. The germline V gene has CDR1 DFQATT and CDR2 SNEGSKA (reference sequence).

The rearrangement links TRBV20-1 to TRBJ2-3; TRBD2 matches at 7 bases. This CDR3 is built from 14 residues. Per germline, CDR1 DFQATT and CDR2 SNEGSKA (reference sequence). Germline trimming cut 2 bases from V and 6 bases from J; bases unmatched to any gene: 8. CDR3 protein: CSARIGGSVDTQYF. The CDR3 DNA follows: TGCAGTGCTAGAATCGGCGGGAGTGTGGATACGCAGTATTTT.

This clonotype was detected a few times. The rearrangement joins TRBV20-1 to TRBJ2-1, with 8 bases lining up with TRBD2. Germline trimming cut 3 bases from V and 3 bases from J; bases unmatched to any gene: 7. Germline CDR1 is DFQATT and CDR2 is SNEGSKA (reference sequence). This CDR3 is built from 15 residues. The CDR3 loop is CSASKGAGVYNEQFF. CDR3 DNA sequence: TGCAGTGCTAGCAAAGGAGCGGGAGTCTACAATGAGCAGTTCTTC.

The chain joins TRBV7-2 to TRBJ2-5; 8 bases align to TRBD2. Trimming took 6 bases from V and 2 from J; bases not matched to a gene: 8. This CDR3 spans 15 amino acids. From germline, CDR1 is SGHTA and CDR2 FQGNSA. The CDR3 loop is CASRQAGGLQETQYF. DNA for the CDR3: TGTGCCAGCAGGCAGGCGGGAGGCCTTCAAGAGACCCAGTACTTC.

This clonotype was observed a handful of times. This rearrangement joins TRBV7-2 to TRBJ2-2, with 7 bases that match TRBD2. Germline CDR1 and CDR2: SGHTA and FQGNSA. The CDR3 extends over 16 amino acids. After removal of 1 base from V and 0 bases from J, the junction contained 2 bases not matched to a gene. In DNA, the CDR3 is TGTGCCAGCAGCTTAGGGGGGGGGACGAACACCGGGGAGCTGTTTTTT. It encodes CASSLGGGTNTGELFF.

In this sample, this clonotype turned up a few times. J is TRBJ1-1 and V is TRBV29-1, with TRBD1 identical over 7 bases. Germline V CDR1 and CDR2: SQVTM, ANQGSEA. V was pared by 6 bases and J by 1 base, with 8 bases of the junction left unmatched. This CDR3 region has 14 residues. CDR3 in DNA: TGCAGCGTCGCCCGGACAGGACCGAACACTGAAGCTTTCTTT. It translates to CSVARTGPNTEAFF. The variable domain in full, with the rest retrieved from reference TRBV29-1 and TRBJ1-1, is SAVISQKPSRDICQRGTSLTIQCQVDSQVTMMFWYRQQPGQSLTLIATANQGSEATYESGFVIDKFPISRPNLTFSTLTVSNMSPEDSSIYLCSVARTGPNTEAFFGQGTRLTVV.

The table lists this clonotype with a few counts. The CDR3 protein is CASSQPGQGFSGANVLTF. The DNA for the CDR3 is TGTGCCAGCAGTCAACCGGGACAGGGATTTTCCGGGGCCAACGTCCTGACTTTC. V is TRBV12-3 or TRBV12-4 and J is TRBJ2-6, with 9 bases matching TRBD1. The CDR3 length is 18 residues. V lost 5 bases, J lost 4 bases, and 12 bases stayed unmatched.

The V and J genes are TRBV12-3 or TRBV12-4 and TRBJ2-1; D remains ambiguous. Trimming pared 3 bases from V and 7 bases from J, leaving 13 bases between. The CDR3 is made up of 14 amino acids. For the CDR3, the DNA is TGTGCCAGCAGTTTCCTAGGGCCCGTAAATGAGCAGTTCTTC. Translating it yields CASSFLGPVNEQFF.

This clonotype was detected a few times. The rearrangement uses TRBV7-2 and TRBJ1-4; TRBD1 might be the D (5 bases). This CDR3 is 15 amino acids long. The ends were cut back, 5 bases at V and 5 bases at J, with 15 bases in the middle. CDR1 is SGHTA, CDR2 FQGNSA, per germline. The CDR3 DNA reads as TGTGCCAGCAGCCTGGGCAGGGTACTAAATGAAAAACTGTTTTTT. As protein: CASSLGRVLNEKLFF.

V gene TRBV18 combines with J gene TRBJ2-3; D call uncertain. The CDR3 is 15 amino acids. Germline V gene data show CDR1 as KGHSH and CDR2 as LQKENI. Trimming removed 1 base from V and 6 bases from J, with 14 bases in between. The CDR3 sequence is CASSPLHSQMDTQYF. CDR3 coding DNA: TGTGCCAGCTCACCACTACACAGCCAAATGGATACGCAGTATTTT.

This clonotype was seen only a few times. V usage is TRBV7-6 and J usage is TRBJ2-1; 9 nucleotides agree with TRBD1. The CDR3 spans 18 residues. Trimming cost V 5 bases and J 4 bases; bases outside gene matches: 15. Germline loops: CDR1 SGHVS, CDR2 FNYEAQ. CDR3 nucleotide sequence: TGTGCCAGCAGCCCCTCCCCTTTACAGGGGGCAAGGTACAATGAGCAGTTCTTC. Translation gives CASSPSPLQGARYNEQFF.